This T cell receptor (beta chain) was recovered during a study of OX40 agonist ivuxolimab in advanced cancers. Sequencing was performed with immunoSEQ multiplex PCR; in TCRdb, only in-frame clones are kept and a portion is missing. The data show about 120,000 clones, approximately 90% seen once. This clone came up a few times. This CDR3 is built from 15 residues. The genes are TRBV21-1 and TRBJ1-6. TRBV21-1 is designated a pseudogene. The source material was CD4+ or CD8+ T cells sorted from blood, sampled in a trial of the OX40 agonist ivuxolimab. The sequence was obtained from an adult with an advanced solid tumor such as melanoma, head and neck, liver or kidney cancer. CDR3: CASSLRIKVRSPLHF. CDR3 bases: TGTGCCAGCAGTCTAAGGATCAAGGTGCGTTCACCCCTCCACTTT.